This T cell receptor beta chain derives from a study of blood T cell repertoires in COVID-19. About the research overall: The United States, Italy and Spain were the sources of the acute and convalescent COVID-19 samples. T cells, B-cell-depleted T cells, or PBMCs provided the cDNA or gDNA that served as material.

In the original analysis: Amplified reference gene primers provided the basis for estimating nucleated cell counts. Sequencing used immunoSEQ multiplex PCR; TCRdb keeps in-frame clones, though not all of them. That table supplies the V and J calls and clone size; D and trimming were determined from the DNA. The repertoire holds a few hundred thousand clones, with 88% as singletons. This clone was seen once. V dropped 2 bases and J dropped 6 bases, with 10 bases sitting between them. CDR1 is LGHNA and CDR2 is YNFKEQ in the germline V gene. The CDR3 is 13 amino acids. The V gene is TRBV4-2, the J gene TRBJ1-1; D gene ambiguous. The receptor was derived from a man between 60 and 75 years old who had recovered from COVID-19. Sequenced input: peripheral blood. CDR3: CASSQSVVAEAFF. Here the CDR3 DNA reads TGTGCCAGCAGCCAATCGGTGGTCGCTGAAGCTTTCTTT.